Described below is a single T cell receptor beta chain sequence and its context. Its antigen remains unidentified. 13 Jbeta primers and 60 Vbeta primers were used for the PCR. TCRdb's copy holds only in-frame clones and misses some; the assay was immunoSEQ multiplex PCR. In the table there are approximately 150,000 clones, roughly 83% of which are singletons. This donor's file did not include a recorded CMV serostatus. The CDR3 contains 15 residues. In germline, CDR1 is SGHVS, CDR2 FNYEAQ. The V gene lost 2 bases and the J gene lost 3 bases, with 11 bases spanning the gap. This sample is drawn from a study of cytomegalovirus exposure and HLA in healthy donors. General study points: Productive status was seen about 90% or about 30% of the time for most TCR beta V segments in an earlier analysis.

Sequenced input: PBMCs. The receptor's source is a human donor in good health. The chain combines TRBV7-6 with TRBJ2-1; a weak D match, TRBD1 (6 bases). For the CDR3, the DNA is TGTGCCAGCAGCTTATACCGACAGGACTACAATGAGCAGTTCTTC. It is translated as CASSLYRQDYNEQFF.